This T cell receptor beta chain was captured by sequencing in a study of shared clonotypes between healthy human individuals. Points from the study as a whole: A reduction in generation probabilities was seen for non-shared clonotypes relative to those shared by all four donors.

About this clone: The target antigen is unknown.

CDR3 length equals 14 residues. J lost 5 bases, V lost 5 bases, and 3 bases had no gene match. Looked up from germline, CDR1 is GTSNPN and CDR2 is SVGIG (reference sequence). Assay used: immunoSEQ multiplex PCR; TCRdb lists only in-frame clones, some missing. Found here are some 2,500,000 clones, 93% of them singletons; the top ten hold about 0.34%. V is TRBV30 and J is TRBJ1-6; 10 bases agree with TRBD1. Material for sequencing was naive CD4+ T cells from PBMCs. Indicated subset: CD45RA+ positively selected. The clonotype originates from a man aged 18 to 29 in good health. Some clones in this sample may be carry-over from other donors' samples. In DNA form, the CDR3 reads TGTGCCTGGGCGGGGACAGGGGATAATTCACCCCTCCACTTT. Protein: CAWAGTGDNSPLHF.